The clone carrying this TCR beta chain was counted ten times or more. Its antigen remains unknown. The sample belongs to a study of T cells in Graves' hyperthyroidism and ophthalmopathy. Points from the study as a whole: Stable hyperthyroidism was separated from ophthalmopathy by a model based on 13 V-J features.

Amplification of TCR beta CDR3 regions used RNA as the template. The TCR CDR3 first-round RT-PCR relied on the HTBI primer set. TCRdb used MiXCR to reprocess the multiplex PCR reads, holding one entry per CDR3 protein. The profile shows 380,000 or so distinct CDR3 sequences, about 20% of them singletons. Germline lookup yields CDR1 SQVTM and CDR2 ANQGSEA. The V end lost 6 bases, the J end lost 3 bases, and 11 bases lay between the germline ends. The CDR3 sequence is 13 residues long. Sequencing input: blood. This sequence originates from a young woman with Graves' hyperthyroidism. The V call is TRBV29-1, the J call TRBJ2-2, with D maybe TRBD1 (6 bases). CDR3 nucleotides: TGCAGCGTGGGGGCTTTTTACACCGGGGAGCTGTTTTTT. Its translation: CSVGAFYTGELFF.